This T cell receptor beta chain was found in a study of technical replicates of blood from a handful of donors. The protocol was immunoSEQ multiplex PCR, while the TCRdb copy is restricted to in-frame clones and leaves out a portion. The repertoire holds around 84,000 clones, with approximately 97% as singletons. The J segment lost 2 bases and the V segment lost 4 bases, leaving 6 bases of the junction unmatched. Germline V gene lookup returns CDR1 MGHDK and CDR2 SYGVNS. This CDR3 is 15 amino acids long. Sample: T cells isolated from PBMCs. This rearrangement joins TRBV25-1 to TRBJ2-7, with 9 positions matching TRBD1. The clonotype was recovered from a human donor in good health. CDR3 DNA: TGTGCCAGCAGTGCGCTCCGGGACAGGGCCTACGAGCAGTACTTC. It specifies CASSALRDRAYEQYF.